Listed below are T cell receptor beta chains from one sample, sequenced in a study of T cell responses to AZD1222 COVID-19 vaccine. TCRdb keeps only in-frame clones here, not all; method: immunoSEQ multiplex PCR. This table holds fewer than 150,000 clones, roughly 93% found once. The specimen was peripheral blood, collected on day 0 of AZD1222 vaccination. The receptors were gathered from an adult in good health. Both conserved end residues are part of each CDR3. A D gene is named only where the DNA matches it firmly. Only part of the rows carry a size: once, few, many, or a class if the clone is expanded.

DNA: TGTGCCAGCAGTTACAGGCCGAACACTGAAGCTTTCTTT
CDR3: CASSYRPNTEAFF
V: TRBV6-5
size: NA
D: NA
J: TRBJ1-1

DNA: TGTGCCAGTAGCCCGGAACTAGCGGGAATAGGTGAGCAGTTCTTC
CDR3: CASSPELAGIGEQFF
V: TRBV19
size: once
D: TRBD2
J: TRBJ2-1

DNA: TGTGCCAGCAGGGGGACAGGGGAAACCGGGGAGCTGTTTTTT
CDR3: CASRGTGETGELFF
V: TRBV28
size: NA
D: TRBD1
J: TRBJ2-2

DNA: TGTGCCAGCAGCTTAGTCCGAACACACACTGAAGCTTTCTTT
CDR3: CASSLVRTHTEAFF
V: TRBV7-9
size: few
D: NA
J: TRBJ1-1

DNA: TGTGCCAGCAGCTTATTATCAGGGGGGGCAAGCTCACGGGAGACCCAGTACTTC
CDR3: CASSLLSGGASSRETQYF
V: TRBV11-2
size: NA
D: NA
J: TRBJ2-5

DNA: TGTGCCAGTAGTTTCGAGGGACAGGGGAGGACTGAAGCTTTCTTT
CDR3: CASSFEGQGRTEAFF
V: TRBV19
size: NA
D: TRBD1
J: TRBJ1-1

DNA: TGTGCCAGCAGTTACCAGGGCAGCATCCAAGAGACCCAGTACTTC
CDR3: CASSYQGSIQETQYF
V: TRBV6-5
size: NA
D: NA
J: TRBJ2-5

DNA: TGTGCCAGCAGTTACTTTACGAACACTGAAGCTTTCTTT
CDR3: CASSYFTNTEAFF
V: TRBV6-2/TRBV6-3
size: NA
D: NA
J: TRBJ1-1

DNA: TGTGCCAGCAGCTCCAGGGGTGGGAGCAATCAGCCCCAGCATTTT
CDR3: CASSSRGGSNQPQHF
V: TRBV7-2
size: NA
D: NA
J: TRBJ1-5

DNA: TGCGCCAGCAGCCCCGGGGGGGACGGAAGTAGGCCCCAGCATTTT
CDR3: CASSPGGDGSRPQHF
V: TRBV10-2
size: NA
D: NA
J: TRBJ1-5

DNA: TGTGCCAGCAGCCCTCACACGAACACTGAAGCTTTCTTT
CDR3: CASSPHTNTEAFF
V: TRBV9
size: NA
D: NA
J: TRBJ1-1

DNA: TGTGCCAGCCAGCTCGGTGGGGGCCCCAAGACCCAGTACTTC
CDR3: CASQLGGGPKTQYF
V: TRBV6-5
size: NA
D: NA
J: TRBJ2-5

DNA: TGTGCCAGTAGTTTAACAGGTAGCTATGGCTACACCTTC
CDR3: CASSLTGSYGYTF
V: TRBV19
size: NA
D: NA
J: TRBJ1-2

DNA: TGTGCCAGCAGCCGTTGGACAGGGCCAAATCAGCCCCAGCATTTT
CDR3: CASSRWTGPNQPQHF
V: TRBV7-2
size: NA
D: TRBD1
J: TRBJ1-5

DNA: TGTGCCAGCAGCTTGTGGCGCACGAACACCGGGGAGCTGTTTTTT
CDR3: CASSLWRTNTGELFF
V: TRBV5-5
size: NA
D: NA
J: TRBJ2-2

DNA: TGTGCCAGCAGCGTAGGGGGGACAGGGTTGGCGAACACTGAAGCTTTCTTT
CDR3: CASSVGGTGLANTEAFF
V: TRBV9
size: NA
D: TRBD1
J: TRBJ1-1

DNA: TGTGCCAGCAGCTCGGGACTTAGCACAGATACGCAGTATTTT
CDR3: CASSSGLSTDTQYF
V: TRBV7-3
size: once
D: NA
J: TRBJ2-3

DNA: TGTGCCAGCAGTCGATCGGCGGACAGGGTTGAGCCCCAGCATTTT
CDR3: CASSRSADRVEPQHF
V: TRBV28
size: NA
D: TRBD1
J: TRBJ1-5

DNA: TGTGCCAGCAGCGTAGGAGGGCCTGCCTACGAGCAGTACTTC
CDR3: CASSVGGPAYEQYF
V: TRBV9
size: NA
D: NA
J: TRBJ2-7

DNA: TGTGCCAGCACTAACCACCCCCCTGGGACAGGGGGTTCGGCTAATGAAAAACTGTTTTTT
CDR3: CASTNHPPGTGGSANEKLFF
V: TRBV6-7
size: NA
D: TRBD1
J: TRBJ1-4

DNA: TGTGCCAGCTGCCGGGACGGTGTTACCTACGAGCAGTACTTC
CDR3: CASCRDGVTYEQYF
V: TRBV6-5
size: NA
D: NA
J: TRBJ2-7

DNA: TGTGCCAGCAGCTCGGACGCCTCGAAGGAACCCTACTACGAGCAGTACTTC
CDR3: CASSSDASKEPYYEQYF
V: TRBV5-4
size: few
D: NA
J: TRBJ2-7

DNA: TGTGCCAGCTGGGGCACTGGGACAGGGTGGGGCTACACCTTC
CDR3: CASWGTGTGWGYTF
V: TRBV28
size: NA
D: TRBD1
J: TRBJ1-2

DNA: TGTGCTACTTCAAGTTGGCCACGCACAGATACGCAGTATTTT
CDR3: CATSSWPRTDTQYF
V: TRBV19
size: NA
D: NA
J: TRBJ2-3

DNA: TGTGCCAGCAGCCCTCGGACACTGAACTATGGCTACACCTTC
CDR3: CASSPRTLNYGYTF
V: TRBV14
size: NA
D: NA
J: TRBJ1-2

DNA: TGCGCCAGCAGCCCTGCCGAGGGGACCTTCACAGATACGCAGTATTTT
CDR3: CASSPAEGTFTDTQYF
V: TRBV5-1
size: once
D: NA
J: TRBJ2-3

DNA: TGTGCCAGCAGTTACTCGAGCAGGGTTCATGGCTACACCTTC
CDR3: CASSYSSRVHGYTF
V: TRBV6-5
size: NA
D: NA
J: TRBJ1-2

DNA: TGTGCCAGCAGTGACTCGGGACTAGGGGATGAGCAGTTCTTC
CDR3: CASSDSGLGDEQFF
V: TRBV6-4
size: once
D: TRBD2
J: TRBJ2-1

DNA: TGTGCCTGGAGTGTGGCCGACCCTATCTTCGGAAACACCATATATTTT
CDR3: CAWSVADPIFGNTIYF
V: TRBV30
size: NA
D: NA
J: TRBJ1-3

DNA: TGTGCCAGCAGCCGGGGGGTTGGCAATCAGCCCCAGCATTTT
CDR3: CASSRGVGNQPQHF
V: TRBV9
size: NA
D: NA
J: TRBJ1-5

DNA: TGCGCCAGCAGCTCATCTAGCGGCCCCTACGAGCAGTACTTC
CDR3: CASSSSSGPYEQYF
V: TRBV5-1
size: once
D: TRBD2
J: TRBJ2-7

DNA: TGTGCCAGCAGCCAAGATATAGGAGGCCCAAACACAGATACGCAGTATTTT
CDR3: CASSQDIGGPNTDTQYF
V: TRBV3-1/TRBV3-2
size: NA
D: NA
J: TRBJ2-3

DNA: TGTGCCAGCAGTGTGGAAGCGGGGGCCACAGATACGCAGTATTTT
CDR3: CASSVEAGATDTQYF
V: TRBV6-4
size: NA
D: TRBD2
J: TRBJ2-3

DNA: TGTGCCAGCAGCTTAGCGCTGGAAGGGAACACTGAAGCTTTCTTT
CDR3: CASSLALEGNTEAFF
V: TRBV7-9
size: NA
D: NA
J: TRBJ1-1

DNA: TGTGCCAGCAGCCGGGACAGGGATAATCAGCCCCAGCATTTT
CDR3: CASSRDRDNQPQHF
V: TRBV7-2
size: once
D: TRBD1
J: TRBJ1-5